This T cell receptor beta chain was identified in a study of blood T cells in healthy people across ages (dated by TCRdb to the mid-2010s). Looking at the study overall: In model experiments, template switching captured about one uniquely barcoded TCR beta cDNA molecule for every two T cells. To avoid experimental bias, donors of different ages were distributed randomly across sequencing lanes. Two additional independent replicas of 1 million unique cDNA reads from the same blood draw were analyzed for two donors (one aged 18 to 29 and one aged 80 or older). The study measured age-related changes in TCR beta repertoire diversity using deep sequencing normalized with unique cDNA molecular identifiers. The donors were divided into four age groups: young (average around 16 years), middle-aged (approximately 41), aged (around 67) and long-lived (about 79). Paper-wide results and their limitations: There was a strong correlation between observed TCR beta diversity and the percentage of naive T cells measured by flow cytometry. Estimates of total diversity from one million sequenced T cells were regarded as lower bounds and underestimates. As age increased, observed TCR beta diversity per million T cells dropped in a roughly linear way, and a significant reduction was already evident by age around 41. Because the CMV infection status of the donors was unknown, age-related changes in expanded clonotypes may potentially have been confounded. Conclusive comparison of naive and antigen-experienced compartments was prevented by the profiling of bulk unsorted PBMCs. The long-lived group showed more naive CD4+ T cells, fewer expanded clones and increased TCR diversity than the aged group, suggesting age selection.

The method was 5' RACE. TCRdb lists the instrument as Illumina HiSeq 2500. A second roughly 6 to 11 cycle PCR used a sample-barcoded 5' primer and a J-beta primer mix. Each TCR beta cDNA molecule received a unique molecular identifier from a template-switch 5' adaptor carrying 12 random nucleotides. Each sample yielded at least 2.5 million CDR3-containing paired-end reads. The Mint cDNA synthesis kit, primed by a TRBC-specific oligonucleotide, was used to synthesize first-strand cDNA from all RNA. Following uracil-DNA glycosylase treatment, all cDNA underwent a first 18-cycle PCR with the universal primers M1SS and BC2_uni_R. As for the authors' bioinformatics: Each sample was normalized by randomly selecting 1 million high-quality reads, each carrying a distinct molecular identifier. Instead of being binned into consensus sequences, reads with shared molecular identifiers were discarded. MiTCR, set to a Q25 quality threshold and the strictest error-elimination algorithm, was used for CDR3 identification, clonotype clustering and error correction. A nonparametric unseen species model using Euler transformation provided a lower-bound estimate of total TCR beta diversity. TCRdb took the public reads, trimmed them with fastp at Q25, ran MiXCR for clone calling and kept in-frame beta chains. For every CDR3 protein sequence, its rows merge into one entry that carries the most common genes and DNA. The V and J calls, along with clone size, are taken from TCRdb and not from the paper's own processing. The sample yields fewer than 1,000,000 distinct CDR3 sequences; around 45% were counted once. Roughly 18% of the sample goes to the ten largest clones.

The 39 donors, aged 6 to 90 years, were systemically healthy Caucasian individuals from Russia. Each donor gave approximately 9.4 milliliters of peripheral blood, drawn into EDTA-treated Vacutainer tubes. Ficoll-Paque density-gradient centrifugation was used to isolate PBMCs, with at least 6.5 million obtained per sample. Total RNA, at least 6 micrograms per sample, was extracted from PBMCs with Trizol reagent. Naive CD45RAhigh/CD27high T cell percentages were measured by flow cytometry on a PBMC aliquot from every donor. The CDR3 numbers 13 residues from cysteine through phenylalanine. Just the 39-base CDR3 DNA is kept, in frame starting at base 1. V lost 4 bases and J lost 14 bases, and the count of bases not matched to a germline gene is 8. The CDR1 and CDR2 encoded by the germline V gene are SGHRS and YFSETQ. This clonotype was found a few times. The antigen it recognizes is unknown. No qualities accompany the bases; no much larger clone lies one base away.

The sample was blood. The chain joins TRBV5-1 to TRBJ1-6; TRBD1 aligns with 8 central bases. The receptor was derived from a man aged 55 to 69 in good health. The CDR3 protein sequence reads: CASSPADRVALHF. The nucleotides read TGCGCCAGCAGCCCCGCGGACAGGGTGGCCCTCCACTTT.